The rows below give T cell receptor beta chains drawn from one sample of a study of cytomegalovirus exposure and HLA in healthy donors. Using immunoSEQ multiplex PCR, the repertoire was profiled, and TCRdb retains in-frame clones only, with some absent. Among approximately 160,000 clones listed, roughly 80% were seen once. Sequencing was performed on PBMCs. These receptors came from a man between 50 and 59 years old in good health and CMV-seropositive. Both conserved end residues are part of each CDR3. Each record gives: D gene, J gene, V gene, clone size, CDR3 protein, CDR3 DNA. A D gene is named only where the DNA matches it firmly. Clone size is not always given. Where it is, it says once, few, many or a class for expanded clones.

d_call: -; j_call: TRBJ1-2; v_call: TRBV11-2; clone_size: -; cdr3_aa: CASSVQGFSGYTF; cdr3_nt: TGTGCCAGCAGCGTCCAGGGTTTCTCCGGCTACACCTTC
d_call: -; j_call: TRBJ2-7; v_call: TRBV18; clone_size: -; cdr3_aa: CASSDPLGHNGPYEQYF; cdr3_nt: TGTGCCAGCTCAGATCCTTTGGGACATAATGGGCCCTACGAGCAGTACTTC
d_call: -; j_call: TRBJ1-1; v_call: TRBV5-1; clone_size: -; cdr3_aa: CASRRVGSNTEAFF; cdr3_nt: TGCGCCAGCAGGAGAGTCGGTTCGAACACTGAAGCTTTCTTT
d_call: TRBD2; j_call: TRBJ2-7; v_call: TRBV11-2; clone_size: few; cdr3_aa: CASSSGLGGEQYF; cdr3_nt: TGTGCCAGCAGCTCTGGACTAGGCGGCGAGCAGTACTTC
d_call: TRBD2; j_call: TRBJ2-5; v_call: TRBV5-1; clone_size: -; cdr3_aa: CASSGGLAAFVETQYF; cdr3_nt: TGCGCCAGCAGCGGAGGACTAGCGGCCTTCGTGGAGACCCAGTACTTC
d_call: TRBD2; j_call: TRBJ2-1; v_call: TRBV9; clone_size: -; cdr3_aa: CASSPLELAAYNEQFF; cdr3_nt: TGTGCCAGCAGCCCCCTTGAACTAGCGGCCTACAATGAGCAGTTCTTC
d_call: TRBD1; j_call: TRBJ2-7; v_call: TRBV11-2; clone_size: -; cdr3_aa: CASSFPGQKTYEQYF; cdr3_nt: TGTGCCAGCAGCTTCCCGGGACAGAAAACGTACGAGCAGTACTTC
d_call: -; j_call: TRBJ1-5; v_call: TRBV19; clone_size: -; cdr3_aa: CASSIVYQPQHF; cdr3_nt: TGTGCCAGTAGTATCGTTTATCAGCCCCAGCATTTT
d_call: -; j_call: TRBJ2-7; v_call: TRBV11-2; clone_size: -; cdr3_aa: CASSLDGWTVSYEQYF; cdr3_nt: TGTGCCAGCAGCTTAGATGGGTGGACAGTGTCCTACGAGCAGTACTTC
d_call: TRBD1; j_call: TRBJ1-4; v_call: TRBV10-3; clone_size: once; cdr3_aa: CAISDRDRPNEKLFF; cdr3_nt: TGTGCCATCAGTGACAGGGACAGGCCGAATGAAAAACTGTTTTTT
d_call: -; j_call: TRBJ1-4; v_call: TRBV2; clone_size: -; cdr3_aa: CASSFGGGKNEKLFF; cdr3_nt: TGTGCCAGCTCTTTCGGCGGGGGGAAAAATGAAAAACTGTTTTTT
d_call: -; j_call: TRBJ2-6; v_call: TRBV27; clone_size: few; cdr3_aa: CASSFRQGHPGANVLTF; cdr3_nt: TGTGCCAGCAGTTTTCGGCAGGGACATCCTGGGGCCAACGTCCTGACTTTC
d_call: TRBD2; j_call: TRBJ2-5; v_call: TRBV2; clone_size: once; cdr3_aa: CASSLGGAGEQETQYF; cdr3_nt: TGTGCCAGCAGCTTGGGGGGAGCGGGGGAGCAAGAGACCCAGTACTTC
d_call: TRBD1; j_call: TRBJ1-1; v_call: TRBV11-3; clone_size: once; cdr3_aa: CASSFTQGTEAFF; cdr3_nt: TGTGCCAGCAGCTTTACACAGGGGACTGAAGCTTTCTTT
d_call: -; j_call: TRBJ2-3; v_call: TRBV2; clone_size: few; cdr3_aa: CASSEALLPRPDTQYF; cdr3_nt: TGTGCCAGCAGTGAAGCGCTTTTACCCAGGCCAGATACGCAGTATTTT
d_call: -; j_call: TRBJ2-7; v_call: TRBV6-5; clone_size: once; cdr3_aa: CASSPTDSEQYF; cdr3_nt: TGTGCCAGCAGCCCCACCGACAGTGAGCAGTACTTC
d_call: -; j_call: TRBJ2-7; v_call: TRBV6-1; clone_size: -; cdr3_aa: CASSEAGSLNVEQYF; cdr3_nt: TGTGCCAGCAGTGAAGCTGGGAGCCTTAATGTCGAGCAGTACTTC
d_call: TRBD1; j_call: TRBJ2-7; v_call: TRBV6-1; clone_size: once; cdr3_aa: CASSDPGQLRYEQYF; cdr3_nt: TGTGCCAGCAGTGACCCGGGACAGCTTCGCTACGAGCAGTACTTC
d_call: TRBD2; j_call: TRBJ2-2; v_call: TRBV2; clone_size: once; cdr3_aa: CASNTHLAGVNTGELFF; cdr3_nt: TGTGCCAGCAACACTCATCTAGCGGGAGTTAACACCGGGGAGCTGTTTTTT
d_call: -; j_call: TRBJ2-7; v_call: TRBV10-2; clone_size: -; cdr3_aa: CASSAQTENFSYEQYF; cdr3_nt: TGCGCCAGCAGTGCACAAACAGAAAACTTCTCCTACGAGCAGTACTTC
d_call: -; j_call: TRBJ2-3; v_call: TRBV5-4; clone_size: -; cdr3_aa: CASSLEGGGTDTQYF; cdr3_nt: TGTGCCAGCAGCTTGGAGGGAGGTGGGACGGATACGCAGTATTTT
d_call: -; j_call: TRBJ1-3; v_call: TRBV5-1; clone_size: -; cdr3_aa: CASSLVTTPTSSGNTIYF; cdr3_nt: TGCGCCAGCAGCTTGGTGACGACTCCTACAAGCTCTGGAAACACCATATATTTT
d_call: TRBD1; j_call: TRBJ2-3; v_call: TRBV5-1; clone_size: -; cdr3_aa: CASSPSGGATDTQYF; cdr3_nt: TGCGCCAGCAGCCCTTCAGGGGGCGCGACAGATACGCAGTATTTT
d_call: -; j_call: TRBJ1-1; v_call: TRBV27; clone_size: -; cdr3_aa: CASSSRTGMGAFF; cdr3_nt: TGTGCCAGCAGTTCTAGGACGGGGATGGGGGCTTTCTTT
d_call: -; j_call: TRBJ1-5; v_call: TRBV27; clone_size: -; cdr3_aa: CASSWDGGSNQPQHF; cdr3_nt: TGTGCCAGCAGTTGGGACGGAGGGAGCAATCAGCCCCAGCATTTT
d_call: -; j_call: TRBJ1-2; v_call: TRBV19; clone_size: once; cdr3_aa: CASSNRAFDGYTF; cdr3_nt: TGTGCCAGTAGTAACAGGGCGTTCGATGGCTACACCTTC
d_call: TRBD1; j_call: TRBJ1-6; v_call: TRBV27; clone_size: -; cdr3_aa: CASSSRTGEYNSPLHF; cdr3_nt: TGTGCCAGCAGTTCCCGGACAGGAGAGTATAATTCACCCCTCCACTTT
d_call: -; j_call: TRBJ1-6; v_call: TRBV4-1; clone_size: -; cdr3_aa: CASSQNAVAPLHF; cdr3_nt: TGCGCCAGCAGCCAAAATGCGGTGGCACCCCTCCACTTT
d_call: -; j_call: TRBJ2-2; v_call: TRBV9; clone_size: once; cdr3_aa: CASSLPGNTGELFF; cdr3_nt: TGTGCCAGCAGCCTGCCGGGGAACACCGGGGAGCTGTTTTTT
d_call: -; j_call: TRBJ2-5; v_call: TRBV6-6; clone_size: -; cdr3_aa: CASSYGAQETQYF; cdr3_nt: TGTGCCAGCAGTTACGGGGCTCAAGAGACCCAGTACTTC
d_call: TRBD1; j_call: TRBJ1-1; v_call: TRBV5-1; clone_size: -; cdr3_aa: CASSADRGGTEAFF; cdr3_nt: TGCGCCAGCAGCGCCGACAGGGGTGGCACTGAAGCTTTCTTT
d_call: -; j_call: TRBJ2-7; v_call: TRBV9; clone_size: -; cdr3_aa: CASSVDFSSYEQYF; cdr3_nt: TGTGCCAGCAGCGTAGATTTCTCGTCCTACGAGCAGTACTTC
d_call: -; j_call: TRBJ1-2; v_call: TRBV28; clone_size: -; cdr3_aa: CASSAGTYYGYTF; cdr3_nt: TGTGCCAGCAGTGCCGGGACTTACTATGGCTACACCTTC